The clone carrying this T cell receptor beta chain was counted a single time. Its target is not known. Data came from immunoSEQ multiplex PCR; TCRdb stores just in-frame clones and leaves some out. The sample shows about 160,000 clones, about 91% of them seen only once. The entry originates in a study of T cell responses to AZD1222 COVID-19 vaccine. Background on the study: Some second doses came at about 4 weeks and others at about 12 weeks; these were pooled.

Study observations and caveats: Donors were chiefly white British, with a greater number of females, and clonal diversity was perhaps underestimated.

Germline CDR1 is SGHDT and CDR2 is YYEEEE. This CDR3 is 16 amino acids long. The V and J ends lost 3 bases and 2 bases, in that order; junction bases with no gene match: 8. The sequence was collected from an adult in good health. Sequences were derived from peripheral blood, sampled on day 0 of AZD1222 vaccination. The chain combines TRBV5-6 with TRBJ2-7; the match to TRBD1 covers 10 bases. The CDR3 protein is CASSWIGTGVTYEQYF. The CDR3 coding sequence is TGTGCCAGCAGCTGGATCGGGACAGGGGTTACCTACGAGCAGTACTTC.